The clone carrying this T cell receptor (beta chain) was detected only a few times. Its antigen is not identified. The method was immunoSEQ multiplex PCR; TCRdb's version includes in-frame clones alone and lacks a portion of them. The sample yields about 79,000 clones, roughly 80% seen once. Mismatch repair deficiency was confirmed in all patients, by PCR or immunohistochemistry. TCRs were sequenced from three patients responding to pembrolizumab. CDR1 MRHNA and CDR2 SNTAGT come from the germline V gene. This CDR3 spans 13 amino acids. Losses at the gene ends were 3 bases for V and 11 bases for J; bases not matched to a gene: 8. This sample was included in a study of PD-1 blockade in mismatch repair-deficient tumors. Findings and caveats of the study: After pembrolizumab, tumor-resident clones rose rapidly, then generally contracted before radiologic responses.

The sequence was obtained from an adult with mismatch repair-deficient cancer. This specimen consisted of peripheral blood, obtained 44 weeks after starting pembrolizumab. The chain couples TRBV6-4 to TRBJ1-1, with TRBD1 matching 8 bases. The chain's CDR3 is CASSEVQGASAFF. CDR3 DNA: TGTGCCAGCAGTGAGGTGCAGGGGGCTAGTGCTTTCTTT.